The 31 T cell receptor beta chains given below trace back to one sample, sequenced in a study of control samples from healthy donors and cancer patients. Assay used: immunoSEQ multiplex PCR; TCRdb lists only in-frame clones, some missing. The table records about 120,000 clones, more than 85% of them present only once. The specimen was blood. The origin of the receptors is a woman aged 18 to 35 in good health.

On this clone itself: Other DNA variants within this sample encode the same CDR3. This chain connects TRBV28 to TRBJ2-5; unclear D gene. The CDR3 consists of 11 residues. Germline-derived CDR1 and CDR2 are MDHEN and SYDVKM. V lost 2 bases, J lost 3 bases, and 1 base lay in between. This CDR3 is CASSLEETQYF. In DNA form, the CDR3 reads TGTGCCAGCAGTTTAGAAGAGACCCAGTACTTC. Full variable domain (remainder filled in from reference TRBV28 and TRBJ2-5): DVKVTQSSRYLVKRTGEKVFLECVQDMDHENMFWYRQDPGLGLRLIYFSYDVKMKEKGDIPEGYSVSREKKERFSLILESASTNQTSMYLCASSLEETQYFGPGTRLLVL.

This rearrangement joins TRBV19 to TRBJ2-1; 7 nucleotides agree with TRBD2. The CDR3 consists of 16 residues. CDR1 is LNHDA, CDR2 SQIVND, per germline (reference sequence). V shed 7 bases, J shed 5 bases, and the junction held 14 bases outside the gene matches. CDR3 loop: CASTRTVALADNEQFF. Written as DNA, the CDR3 is TGTGCCAGTACTCGGACCGTAGCTCTAGCGGACAATGAGCAGTTCTTC.

This clone was observed once. The J gene is TRBJ1-5, the V gene TRBV7-2, with 7 bases lining up with TRBD1. From germline, CDR1 is SGHTA and CDR2 FQGNSA. The CDR3 extends over 17 amino acids. The ends lost 1 base at V and 1 base at J; junction bases unmatched: 7. CDR3 sequence: CASSLGTGSFSNQPQHF. The CDR3 nucleotides read TGTGCCAGCAGCTTAGGGACAGGTAGTTTCAGCAATCAGCCCCAGCATTTT.

The V call is TRBV4-3, the J call TRBJ2-6; no definite D call. The germline gives CDR1 LGHNA, CDR2 YSLEER. The CDR3 covers 14 residues. V was clipped by 1 base and J by 4 bases, with 5 bases between them. The CDR3 is CASSQVSGANVLTF. The CDR3 region has the DNA TGCGCCAGCAGCCAAGTTAGCGGGGCCAACGTCCTGACTTTC.

The chain uses TRBV6-2 or TRBV6-3 and TRBJ2-1; 8 nucleotides match TRBD2. The V segment lost 2 bases and the J segment 0 bases; nucleotides outside the gene matches: 6. Germline V gene sequence: CDR1 MNHEY, CDR2 SVGEGT. The CDR3 loop spans 17 amino acids. In nucleotides, the CDR3 is TGTGCCAGCAGTTACCTTAGCGGGACCCCCTCCTACAATGAGCAGTTCTTC. Amino acids: CASSYLSGTPSYNEQFF.

This chain uses TRBV20-1 with TRBJ2-1; D is possibly TRBD1 or TRBD2 (5 bases each). In germline, CDR1 is DFQATT, CDR2 SNEGSKA (reference sequence). This CDR3 has 11 residues. The V and J ends lost 8 bases and 9 bases respectively, with 14 bases between them. The CDR3 nucleotides are TGCAGTATACAGGTTGGGAGTGAGCAGTTCTTC. Protein: CSIQVGSEQFF.

V gene TRBV4-3 combines with J gene TRBJ2-1; D is perhaps TRBD2 (7 bases). V was shortened by 0 bases and J by 7 bases, with 13 bases between the two germline ends. Germline values: CDR1 LGHNA, CDR2 YSLEER. The CDR3 contains 15 residues. The CDR3 bases are TGCGCCAGCAGCCAAGAAGGAAGGGGGGGGAATGAGCAGTTCTTC. This encodes CASSQEGRGGNEQFF.

This chain uses TRBV9 with TRBJ1-6; D is ambiguous. This CDR3 spans 12 amino acids. The V and J ends lost 2 bases and 7 bases respectively, with 4 bases between them. The germline CDR1 and CDR2 sequences are SGDLS and YYNGEE. CDR3 sequence: CASSVGNSPLHF. CDR3 in DNA: TGTGCCAGCAGCGTGGGGAATTCACCCCTCCACTTT.

The chain joins TRBV7-9 to TRBJ1-1, with D possibly TRBD1 on 5 matching bases. V lost 2 bases and J lost 5, with 12 bases in between. The CDR3 is 14 amino acids. Germline CDR1 and CDR2: SEHNR and FQNEAQ (reference sequence). For the CDR3, the DNA is TGTGCCAGCAGCTTATCAGACAGTCTAACTGAAGCTTTCTTT. Amino acids: CASSLSDSLTEAFF.

This clone was detected once. The rearrangement links TRBV30 to TRBJ1-5; D unclear. This CDR3 is 14 amino acids long. Trimming pared 3 bases from V and 2 bases from J, leaving 11 bases between. Germline CDR1 reads GTSNPN; CDR2 reads SVGIG (reference sequence). The CDR3 spells CAWSGGLRNQPQHF. In DNA, the CDR3 is TGTGCCTGGAGCGGTGGATTACGCAATCAGCCCCAGCATTTT.

The rearrangement links TRBV2 to TRBJ2-7; the D is unclear. CDR3 length: 13 amino acids. Trimming pared 6 bases from V and 1 base from J, leaving 10 bases between. Germline loops: CDR1 SNHLY, CDR2 FYNNEI. The CDR3 coding sequence is TGTGCCAGCAGCTTGGAGTTTTCCTACGAGCAGTACTTC. Its protein product is CASSLEFSYEQYF.

The chain uses TRBV19 and TRBJ1-5; 9 nucleotides align to TRBD1. V was pared by 8 bases and J by 8 bases, with 10 bases of the junction left unmatched. Germline lookup yields CDR1 LNHDA and CDR2 SQIVND (reference sequence). The CDR3 has 14 amino acids. The CDR3 loop is CASDARDRAEPQHF. In nucleotides, the CDR3 is TGTGCCAGTGACGCCCGGGACAGGGCTGAGCCCCAGCATTTT.

In its sample, this clone was seen once. This chain uses TRBV7-2 with TRBJ2-3; a possible D gene is TRBD1 (5 bases). Trimming cost V 3 bases and J 3 bases, with 7 bases left between them. Germline loops: CDR1 SGHTA, CDR2 FQGNSA. The CDR3 totals 13 residues. CDR3 DNA: TGTGCCAGCAGCTTTAAGGGGACAGATACGCAGTATTTT. Its protein is CASSFKGTDTQYF.

The chain combines TRBV30 with TRBJ1-1; D gene uncertain. The CDR3 contains 12 residues. The germline CDR1 and CDR2 sequences are GTSNPN and SVGIG (reference sequence). The V end was cut by 4 bases, the J end by 10 bases, with 16 bases between. DNA of the CDR3: TGTGCCTGGAACCCCGGCCGATATGGAGCTTTCTTT. Its protein product is CAWNPGRYGAFF.

The chain is built from TRBV7-2 and TRBJ2-2; 7 bases align to TRBD2. Per the germline V gene, CDR1 is SGHTA and CDR2 is FQGNSA. J lost 0 bases, V lost 3 bases, and 7 bases had no gene match. This CDR3 is 17 amino acids long. The CDR3 sequence: CASSFGPGLSNTGELFF. DNA of the CDR3: TGTGCCAGCAGCTTTGGACCGGGACTATCGAACACCGGGGAGCTGTTTTTT.

The V call is TRBV6-6, the J call TRBJ1-1, with D possibly being TRBD1 (5 bases). The CDR3 sequence is 12 residues long. Germline V gene sequence: CDR1 MNHNY, CDR2 SVGAGI (reference sequence). Trimming shortened V by 8 bases and J by 5 bases, and 12 bases separated the two germline ends. CDR3 sequence (DNA): TGTGCCAGCCTTTCCGGGGGAACTGAAGCTTTCTTT. This codes for CASLSGGTEAFF.

The rearrangement uses TRBV24-1 and TRBJ2-2; no definite D call. Trimming took 4 bases from V and 3 from J, leaving 8 bases between them. The CDR3 has 14 residues. CDR1 and CDR2 from the germline V gene are KGHDR and SFDVKD. The CDR3 spells CATSESRYTGELFF. The CDR3 DNA is TGTGCCACCAGTGAATCCAGATACACCGGGGAGCTGTTTTTT.

The genes are TRBV28 and TRBJ2-1, with D tentatively TRBD2 (6 bases). V was clipped by 5 bases and J by 2 bases, with 13 bases between them. This CDR3 is built from 15 residues. Germline loops: CDR1 MDHEN, CDR2 SYDVKM. The CDR3 loop is CASSISTSTYNEQFF. CDR3 sequence (DNA): TGTGCCAGCAGTATATCGACTAGTACCTACAATGAGCAGTTCTTC.

The rearrangement links TRBV19 to TRBJ1-2, with D uncertain. Germline assignment: CDR1 LNHDA and CDR2 SQIVND (reference sequence). With 3 bases removed from V and 4 bases from J, the gap between germline ends came to 15 bases. The CDR3 has 15 residues. For the CDR3, the DNA is TGTGCCAGTAGTATGGGTCAGGTCGGTGGCTATGGCTACACCTTC. This gives the protein CASSMGQVGGYGYTF. The full variable domain, rest sourced from reference TRBV19 and TRBJ1-2, is DGGITQSPKYLFRKEGQNVTLSCEQNLNHDAMYWYRQDPGQGLRLIYYSQIVNDFQKGDIAEGYSVSREKKESFPLTVTSAQKNPTAFYLCASSMGQVGGYGYTFGSGTRLTVV.

The rearrangement joins TRBV21-1 to TRBJ2-3; no check of the table's D call, TRBD2, against the DNA was made. TRBV21-1 corresponds to a pseudogene. This CDR3 is 18 amino acids long. The CDR3 bases are TGTGCCAGCAGCAAAAAGAGACTAGCGGAGGGGGTCACAGATACGCAGTATTTT. Its protein is CASSKKRLAEGVTDTQYF.

V usage is TRBV7-8 and J usage is TRBJ1-1; 7 bases match TRBD1. Germline assignment: CDR1 SGHVS and CDR2 FQNEAQ. The CDR3 totals 17 residues. Trimming at V came to 5 bases and at J to 6 bases, leaving 18 bases not matched to a gene. CDR3 sequence reads: CASSPGRTGLGSPEAFF. CDR3 sequence (DNA): TGTGCCAGCAGCCCTGGAAGGACAGGCCTGGGGAGCCCTGAAGCTTTCTTT.

The chain joins TRBV25-1 to TRBJ2-7; TRBD1 agrees at 7 bases. The germline CDR1 and CDR2 sequences are MGHDK and SYGVNS. Losses at the gene ends were 4 bases for V and 0 bases for J; bases not matched to a gene: 9. The CDR3 contains 16 residues. CDR3 bases: TGTGCCAGCAGTGCCCGTGTGGACAGGACCTCCTACGAGCAGTACTTC. The encoded protein is CASSARVDRTSYEQYF.

The V gene is TRBV27, the J gene TRBJ1-6; D gene ambiguous. Germline assignment: CDR1 MNHEY and CDR2 SMNVEV (reference sequence). The CDR3 consists of 10 residues. V shed 11 bases and J shed 10 bases, with 9 bases lying between them. CDR3 residues: CAPPRSPLHF. The DNA for the CDR3 is TGTGCCCCCCCCCGCTCACCCCTCCACTTT.

The chain combines TRBV6-2 or TRBV6-3 with TRBJ1-2; 10 bases match TRBD1. In germline, CDR1 is MNHEY, CDR2 SVGEGT. This CDR3 comprises 14 residues. Germline trimming cut 0 bases from V and 7 bases from J; bases unmatched to any gene: 2. The CDR3 coding sequence is TGTGCCAGCAGTTACTCCGGGACAGGGGTTGGCTACACCTTC. Protein: CASSYSGTGVGYTF.

A word on this clone: An end of the junction does not agree with germline; a read error may underlie this. The chain recombines TRBV7-3 with TRBJ2-3; the match to TRBD2 covers 8 bases. The CDR3 runs to 16 residues. CDR1 is SGHTA and CDR2 is FQGTGA in the germline V gene. CDR3 sequence reads: CAGSLMSSGSTDTQYF. DNA of the CDR3: TGTGCCGGCAGCTTAATGTCTAGCGGGAGCACAGATACGCAGTATTTT.

CDR3 region: CAWNSGGADTQYF. CDR3 nucleotide sequence: TGTGCCTGGAATAGCGGGGGGGCAGATACGCAGTATTTT. This sequence joins TRBV30 and TRBJ2-3; 11 bases fit TRBD2. Germline V lookup: CDR1 GTSNPN, CDR2 SVGIG (reference sequence). V lost 4 bases to trimming and J lost 4 bases; unmatched junction nucleotides: 1. CDR3 length: 13 amino acids.

Turning to this clone: An end of the junction does not agree with germline; a read error may underlie this. The CDR3 DNA reads TGCAGCGTGGAAGGACTTTCAGGGGGCGCTTCCGGGGAGCTGTTTTTT. Translating gives CSVEGLSGGASGELFF. This chain uses TRBV29-1 with TRBJ2-2, with 8 bases lining up with TRBD1. The CDR3 loop spans 16 amino acids. CDR1 and CDR2 (germline): SQVTM, ANQGSEA.

V gene TRBV20-1 combines with J gene TRBJ2-1; D unclear. V dropped 3 bases and J dropped 7 bases, with 13 bases sitting between them. The CDR3 runs 13 residues. The germline gives CDR1 DFQATT, CDR2 SNEGSKA (reference sequence). In nucleotides, the CDR3 is TGCAGTGCTAGTGATACCAAAAGAAATGAGCAGTTCTTC. Translated: CSASDTKRNEQFF.

V gene TRBV28 combines with J gene TRBJ1-2; D is unclear. This CDR3 has 15 amino acids. The V end lost 3 bases, the J end lost 4 bases, and 15 bases lay between the germline ends. Germline-derived CDR1 and CDR2 are MDHEN and SYDVKM. The CDR3 DNA follows: TGTGCCAGCAGTTTTCGCGGTCTGATTCTCTATGGCTACACCTTC. This gives the protein CASSFRGLILYGYTF.

The chain links TRBV6-5 to TRBJ2-7; 10 bases are a match to TRBD2. Per germline, CDR1 MNHEY and CDR2 SVGAGI. V trimming: 7 bases; J trimming: 2 bases; junction bases outside the gene matches: 8. The CDR3 length is 15 residues. The CDR3, as DNA: TGTGCCAGCACCAGAGCGGGAGGGATTCCCTACGAGCAGTACTTC. Translated, it gives CASTRAGGIPYEQYF.

J is TRBJ2-7 and V is TRBV9; D is perhaps TRBD2 (5 bases). The germline CDR1 and CDR2 sequences are SGDLS and YYNGEE. Trimming removed 4 bases at V and 4 bases at J, with 18 bases between. The CDR3 totals 15 residues. As DNA, the CDR3 is TGTGCCAGCAGCTCCGGGGATAACATTCCTTACGAGCAGTACTTC. Protein: CASSSGDNIPYEQYF.